The entry below gives a single T cell receptor beta chain sequence along with its context. Its antigen is undetermined. The sample belongs to a study of post-analysis software for immune sequencing data. Study-level results: Roughly 5 TRBV segments (TRBV5-6, TRBV5-1 and TRBV20-1 among them) occurred more frequently in patients than in controls.

Included in the TCR beta cDNA libraries were unique molecular identifiers. The yield from roughly 1 to 10 million T cells was around 500,000 cDNA molecules in total. MiXCR was run by TCRdb on the PCR reads, yielding one entry per CDR3 protein. The data show about 820,000 distinct CDR3 sequences, roughly 58% seen once. With 3 bases clipped from V and 1 base from J, the junction kept 10 bases outside the gene matches. The CDR3 totals 17 residues. This sequence originates from a girl aged 5 to 17 with multiple sclerosis. The sequenced sample was blood. The genes are TRBV12-3 or TRBV12-4 and TRBJ2-3; 7 nucleotides match TRBD1. DNA for the CDR3: TGTGCCAGCAGTTTTGGTATATACAGGGGAGGCACAGATACGCAGTATTTT. Translated, it gives CASSFGIYRGGTDTQYF.